These 5 T cell receptor beta chains share one sample of origin, sequenced in a study of T cell repertoires in cytomegalovirus infection. TCRdb reprocessed the reads via MiXCR and lists one record per CDR3 protein. The data hold 550,000 to 700,000 distinct CDR3 sequences, with 40% observed a single time. These receptors have no known antigen. The sequencing used cultured PBMCs, collected from culture after CMV antigen stimulation. The origin of the receptors is a human donor in good health (CMV status not recorded). Some clones in this sample may be carry-over from other donors' samples.

This clonotype has a handful of counts. V and J are TRBV10-2 and TRBJ1-1, with a possible D match to TRBD1 (5 bases). V was pared by 2 bases and J by 5 bases, with 15 bases between. Germline CDR1 and CDR2: WSHSY and SAAADI. This CDR3 comprises 15 residues. As DNA, the CDR3 is TGCGCCAGCAGTGAGCTCAAAACAGGATGGACTGAAGCTTTCTTT. Its protein product is CASSELKTGWTEAFF.

In its sample, this clonotype was seen a few times. The rearrangement links TRBV20-1 to TRBJ1-6; D is unclear. The V gene's germline CDR1 is DFQATT and CDR2 SNEGSKA (reference sequence). The CDR3 has 15 amino acids. V was cut by 0 bases and J by 9 bases, with 15 bases left in between. The CDR3 nucleotides read TGCAGTGCTAGAGATTTAACACTTCGGGGTTCACCCCTCCACTTT. Translating it yields CSARDLTLRGSPLHF.

This clonotype was observed a few times. The chain employs TRBV10-3 and TRBJ2-7; TRBD2 aligns across 7 bases. The CDR3 runs to 15 residues. CDR1 is ENHRY, CDR2 SYGVKD, per germline. With 5 bases clipped from V and 7 bases from J, the junction kept 14 bases outside the gene matches. The CDR3 bases are TGTGCCATCAGTCCCGGTTGGGGGGGGATACGGGAGCAGTACTTC. Protein sequence: CAISPGWGGIREQYF.

V gene TRBV7-6 combines with J gene TRBJ2-7; 12 bases are shared with TRBD2. CDR1 is SGHVS and CDR2 is FNYEAQ in the germline V gene. With 5 bases clipped from V and 4 bases from J, the junction kept 12 bases outside the gene matches. The CDR3 covers 17 residues. The CDR3 loop is CASSPAATSGSWYEQYF. CDR3 DNA: TGTGCCAGCAGCCCAGCGGCGACTAGCGGGAGTTGGTACGAGCAGTACTTC.

The CDR3 nucleotides read TGTGCCAGCAGTTACCCCACAGGGGAAAGGCGAGGCGGGGGGGCTTATACGCAGTATTTT. Protein product: CASSYPTGERRGGGAYTQYF. The chain has TRBV6-6 and TRBJ2-3; 9 bases fit TRBD2. V gave up 2 bases and J gave up 7 bases; unmatched junction bases: 22. CDR1 is MNHNY and CDR2 is SVGAGI in the germline V gene (reference sequence). The CDR3 sequence is 20 residues long.